This T cell receptor beta chain was sequenced for a study of T cell repertoires in cytomegalovirus infection. TCRdb reprocessed the reads via MiXCR and lists one record per CDR3 protein. The table lists about 230,000 distinct CDR3 sequences, under 25% of them singletons, with about 18% in the top ten. Trimming removed 5 bases at V and 1 base at J, with 11 bases between. Germline V gene lookup returns CDR1 MDHEN and CDR2 SYDVKM. CDR3 length equals 14 residues. This clonotype showed up many times. This sequence joins TRBV28 and TRBJ1-1; D is uncertain. This receptor was taken from a human donor in good health (CMV status not recorded). Some clones in this sample may be carry-over from other donors' samples. The specimen was CD8+ T cells from PBMCs. The CDR3 DNA sequence: TGTGCCAGCAGTGCGGCTGGGTCGAACACTGAAGCTTTCTTT. This sequence encodes CASSAAGSNTEAFF.